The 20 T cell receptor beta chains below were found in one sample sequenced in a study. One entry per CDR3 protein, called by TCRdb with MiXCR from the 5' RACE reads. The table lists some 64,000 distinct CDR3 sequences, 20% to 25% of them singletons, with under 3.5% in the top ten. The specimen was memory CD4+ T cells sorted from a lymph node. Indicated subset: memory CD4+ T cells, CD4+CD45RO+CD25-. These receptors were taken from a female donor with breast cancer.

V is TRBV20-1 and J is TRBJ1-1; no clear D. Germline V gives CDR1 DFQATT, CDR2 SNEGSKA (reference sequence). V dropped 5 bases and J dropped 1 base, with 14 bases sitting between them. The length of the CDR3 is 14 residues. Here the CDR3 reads CSALLTPKNTEAFF. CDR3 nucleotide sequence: TGCAGTGCTTTATTGACACCTAAGAACACTGAAGCTTTCTTT.

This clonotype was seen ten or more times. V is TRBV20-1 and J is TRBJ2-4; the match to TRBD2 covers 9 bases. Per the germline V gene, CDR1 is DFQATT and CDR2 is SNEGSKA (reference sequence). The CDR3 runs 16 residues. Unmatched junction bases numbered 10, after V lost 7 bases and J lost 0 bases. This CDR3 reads CSVVSGGDLAKNIQYF. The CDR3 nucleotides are TGCAGTGTTGTTAGCGGGGGAGACTTAGCCAAAAACATTCAGTACTTC.

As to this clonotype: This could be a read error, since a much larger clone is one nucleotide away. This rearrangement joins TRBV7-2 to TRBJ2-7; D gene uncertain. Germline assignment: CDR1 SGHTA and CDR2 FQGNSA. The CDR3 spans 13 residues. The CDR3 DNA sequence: TGTGACAGCAGCTTAAGGTCACCCTACGAGCAGTACTTC. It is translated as CDSSLRSPYEQYF.

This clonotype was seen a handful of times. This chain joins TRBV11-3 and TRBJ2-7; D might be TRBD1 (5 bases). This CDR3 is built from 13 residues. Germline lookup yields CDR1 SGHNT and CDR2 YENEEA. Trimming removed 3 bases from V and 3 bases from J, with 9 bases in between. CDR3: CASSFDSNYEQYF. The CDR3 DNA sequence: TGTGCCAGCAGCTTTGACAGTAACTACGAGCAGTACTTC.

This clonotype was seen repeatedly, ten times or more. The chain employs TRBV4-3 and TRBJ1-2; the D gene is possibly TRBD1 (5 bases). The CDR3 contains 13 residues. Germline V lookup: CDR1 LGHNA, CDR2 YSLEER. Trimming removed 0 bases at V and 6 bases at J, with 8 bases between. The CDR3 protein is CASSQDVQDGYTF. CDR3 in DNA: TGCGCCAGCAGCCAAGATGTACAGGATGGCTACACCTTC.

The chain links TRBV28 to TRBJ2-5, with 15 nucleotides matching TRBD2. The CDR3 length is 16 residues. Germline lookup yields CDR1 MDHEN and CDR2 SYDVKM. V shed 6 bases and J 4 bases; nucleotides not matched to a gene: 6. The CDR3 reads CASSRGTSGRRETQYF. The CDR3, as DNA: TGTGCCAGCAGCCGCGGGACTAGCGGGAGGAGAGAGACCCAGTACTTC.

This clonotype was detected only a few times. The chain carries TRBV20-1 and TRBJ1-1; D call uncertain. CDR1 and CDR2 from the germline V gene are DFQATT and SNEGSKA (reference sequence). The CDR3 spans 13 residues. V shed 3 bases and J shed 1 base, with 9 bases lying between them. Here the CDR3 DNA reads TGCAGTGCTAGGGCCAGACAGAACACTGAAGCTTTCTTT. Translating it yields CSARARQNTEAFF.

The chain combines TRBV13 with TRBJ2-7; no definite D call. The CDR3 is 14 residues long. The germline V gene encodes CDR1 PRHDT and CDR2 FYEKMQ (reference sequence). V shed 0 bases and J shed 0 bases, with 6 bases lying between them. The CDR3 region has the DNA TGTGCCAGCAGCTTAGGTGGCAACTCCTACGAGCAGTACTTC. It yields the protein CASSLGGNSYEQYF.

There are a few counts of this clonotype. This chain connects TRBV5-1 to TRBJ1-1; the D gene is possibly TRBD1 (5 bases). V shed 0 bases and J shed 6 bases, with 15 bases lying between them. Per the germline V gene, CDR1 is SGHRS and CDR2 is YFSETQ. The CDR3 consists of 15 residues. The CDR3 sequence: CASSLAGTVGAEAFF. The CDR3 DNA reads TGCGCCAGCAGCTTGGCCGGGACCGTGGGGGCTGAAGCTTTCTTT.

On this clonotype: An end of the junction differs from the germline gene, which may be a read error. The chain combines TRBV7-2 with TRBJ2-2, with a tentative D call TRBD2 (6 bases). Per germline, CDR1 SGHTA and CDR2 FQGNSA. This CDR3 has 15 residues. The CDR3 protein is CASSLEQRNTGGLFF. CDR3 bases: TGTGCCAGCAGCTTAGAACAGAGGAACACCGGGGGGCTGTTTTTT.

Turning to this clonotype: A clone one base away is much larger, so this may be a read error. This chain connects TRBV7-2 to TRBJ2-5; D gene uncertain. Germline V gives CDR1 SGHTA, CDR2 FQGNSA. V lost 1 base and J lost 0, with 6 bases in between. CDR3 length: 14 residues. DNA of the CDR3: TGTGCCAGCAGCTTAGAGGCGTACCAAGAGACCCAGTACTTC. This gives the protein CASSLEAYQETQYF.

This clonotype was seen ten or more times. The CDR3 region has the DNA TGCAGCAGTCTTAAGACGGAGCAGCGGGAGACCCAGTACTTC. It encodes CSSLKTEQRETQYF. The chain couples TRBV29-1 to TRBJ2-5; TRBD2 is a possible D gene (5 bases). Trimming took off 8 bases at V and 5 bases at J, with 21 bases between the two ends. Germline assignment: CDR1 SQVTM and CDR2 ANQGSEA. CDR3 length: 14 amino acids. The whole variable domain, remainder taken from reference TRBV29-1 and TRBJ2-5, is SAVISQKPSRDICQRGTSLTIQCQVDSQVTMMFWYRQQPGQSLTLIATANQGSEATYESGFVIDKFPISRPNLTFSTLTVSNMSPEDSSIYLCSSLKTEQRETQYFGPGTRLLVL.

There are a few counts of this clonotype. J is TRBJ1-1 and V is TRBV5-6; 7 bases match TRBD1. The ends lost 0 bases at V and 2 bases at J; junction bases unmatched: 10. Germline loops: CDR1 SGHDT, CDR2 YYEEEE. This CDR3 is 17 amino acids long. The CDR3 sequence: CASSLGLQGIGNTEAFF. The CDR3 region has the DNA TGTGCCAGCAGCTTGGGGTTACAGGGGATCGGAAACACTGAAGCTTTCTTT.

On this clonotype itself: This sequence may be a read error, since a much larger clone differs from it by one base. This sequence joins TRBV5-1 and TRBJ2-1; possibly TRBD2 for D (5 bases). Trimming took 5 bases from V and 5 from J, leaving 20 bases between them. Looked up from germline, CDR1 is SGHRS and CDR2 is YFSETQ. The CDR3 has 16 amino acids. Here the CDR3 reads CASSRSPASGDNEQFF. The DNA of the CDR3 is TGCGCCAGCAGTCGTTCTCCAGCATCCGGGGACAATGAGCAGTTCTTC.

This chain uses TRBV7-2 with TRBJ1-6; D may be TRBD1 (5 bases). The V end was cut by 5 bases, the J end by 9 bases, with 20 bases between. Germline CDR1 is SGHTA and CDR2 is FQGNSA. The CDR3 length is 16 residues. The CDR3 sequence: CASSPRTLKDGSPLHF. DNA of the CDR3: TGTGCCAGCAGCCCCAGGACACTCAAGGACGGTTCACCCCTCCACTTT.

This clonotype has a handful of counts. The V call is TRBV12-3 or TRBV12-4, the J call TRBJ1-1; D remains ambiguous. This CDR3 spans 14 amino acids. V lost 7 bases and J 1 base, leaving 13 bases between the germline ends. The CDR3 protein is CASTKRRTNTEAFF. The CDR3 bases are TGTGCCAGCACCAAGCGGCGTACGAACACTGAAGCTTTCTTT.

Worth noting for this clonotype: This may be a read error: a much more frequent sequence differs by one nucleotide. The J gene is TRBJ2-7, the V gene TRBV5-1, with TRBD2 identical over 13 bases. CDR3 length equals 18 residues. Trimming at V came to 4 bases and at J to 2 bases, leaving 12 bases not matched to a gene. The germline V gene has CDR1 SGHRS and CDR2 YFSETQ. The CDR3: CASSTRPGLAGDPYEQYF. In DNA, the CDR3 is TGCGCCAGCAGCACCCGACCCGGACTAGCGGGGGATCCCTACGAGCAGTACTTC.

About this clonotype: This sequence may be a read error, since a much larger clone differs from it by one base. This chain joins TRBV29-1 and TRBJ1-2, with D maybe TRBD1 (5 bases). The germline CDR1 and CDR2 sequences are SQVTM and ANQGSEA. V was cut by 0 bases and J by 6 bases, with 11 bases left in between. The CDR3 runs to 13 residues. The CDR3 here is CSVEDWRGDGYTF. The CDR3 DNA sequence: TGCAGCGTTGAAGATTGGCGGGGGGATGGCTACACCTTC.

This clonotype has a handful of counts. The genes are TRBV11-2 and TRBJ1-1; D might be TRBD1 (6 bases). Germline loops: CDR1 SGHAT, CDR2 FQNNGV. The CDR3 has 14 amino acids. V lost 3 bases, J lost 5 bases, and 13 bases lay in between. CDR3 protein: CASSFAGALTEAFF. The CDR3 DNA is TGTGCCAGCAGCTTCGCGGGGGCCCTTACTGAAGCTTTCTTT.

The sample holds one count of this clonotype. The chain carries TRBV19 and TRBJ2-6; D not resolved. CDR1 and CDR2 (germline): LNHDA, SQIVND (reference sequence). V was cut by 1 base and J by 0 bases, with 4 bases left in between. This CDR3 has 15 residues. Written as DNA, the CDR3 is TGTGCCAGTAGTATAGGCATCTCTGGGGCCAACGTCCTGACTTTC. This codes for CASSIGISGANVLTF.